This TCR beta chain was captured by sequencing in a study of beta chain features in type 1 diabetes. Findings of the study overall: Naive, central memory and regulatory TCRB repertoires appeared more similar among patients than healthy donors.

As regards this clone: Its antigen is unknown.

V lost 6 bases to trimming and J lost 4 bases; unmatched junction nucleotides: 2. CDR3 length equals 13 residues. In germline, CDR1 is SGHTA, CDR2 FQGNSA. As every portion of the isolated RNA was reverse transcribed, the sequencing read expressed TCRB transcripts. Repertoires were generated with immunoSEQ multiplex PCR, while TCRdb's copy carries only in-frame clones and drops some. The table includes roughly 330,000 clones, more than 9.5% detected once. The source is a woman aged 30 to 39 in good health. This chain uses TRBV7-2 with TRBJ2-1; 8 bases align to TRBD1. Specimen: naive CD4+ T cells from blood. The CDR3 DNA sequence: TGTGCCAGCAGGGGACAGGAATACAATGAGCAGTTCTTC. Its translation is CASRGQEYNEQFF. Combining the CDR3 with reference TRBV7-2 and TRBJ2-1 gives the whole variable domain GAGVSQSPSNKVTEKGKDVELRCDPISGHTALYWYRQSLGQGLEFLIYFQGNSAPDKSGLPSDRFSAERTGGSVSTLTIQRTQQEDSAVYLCASRGQEYNEQFFGPGTRLTVL.